Shown below are 30 T cell receptor beta chains from a single sample sequenced in a study of control samples from healthy donors and cancer patients. Profiling relied on immunoSEQ multiplex PCR, and the TCRdb table lists in-frame clones only, not all of them. The repertoire holds about 51,000 clones, 75% to 90% seen once, with about 9.5% in the top ten. Sequenced sample: blood. Receptors were obtained from a man between 65 and 85 years old in good health.

This clone is a singleton in its sample. V is TRBV19 and J is TRBJ1-2, with 7 bases fitting TRBD1. CDR1 is LNHDA, CDR2 SQIVND, per germline (reference sequence). CDR3 length: 12 residues. V lost 6 bases to trimming and J lost 9 bases; unmatched junction nucleotides: 7. CDR3 residues: CASRDRQGSYTF. CDR3 in DNA: TGTGCCAGTAGGGACCGACAGGGAAGCTACACCTTC.

This chain connects TRBV5-1 to TRBJ1-1; D might be TRBD1 (5 bases). The CDR3 contains 14 residues. The V end was cut by 0 bases, the J end by 5 bases, with 11 bases between. Germline lookup yields CDR1 SGHRS and CDR2 YFSETQ. Written as DNA, the CDR3 is TGCGCCAGCAGCTTGGCCCTTGGGGGGACTGAAGCTTTCTTT. Translation: CASSLALGGTEAFF.

This chain uses TRBV9 with TRBJ2-7; 8 nucleotides line up with TRBD2. This CDR3 is built from 14 residues. Trimming took 1 base from V and 3 from J; bases not matched to a gene: 3. The germline CDR1 and CDR2 sequences are SGDLS and YYNGEE. For the CDR3, the DNA is TGTGCCAGCAGCGTAAGCGGGGGTAACTACGAGCAGTACTTC. Translation gives CASSVSGGNYEQYF.

The rearrangement joins TRBV7-9 to TRBJ2-7, with 7 bases identical to TRBD1. The V and J ends lost 0 bases and 3 bases, in that order; junction bases with no gene match: 8. The germline V gene encodes CDR1 SEHNR and CDR2 FQNEAQ (reference sequence). CDR3 length: 16 amino acids. CDR3 in amino acids: CASSLAIGTVGYEQYF. CDR3 in DNA: TGTGCCAGCAGCTTAGCGATTGGGACAGTAGGCTACGAGCAGTACTTC.

V gene TRBV11-3 combines with J gene TRBJ2-7; 12 nucleotides agree with TRBD1. From germline, CDR1 is SGHNT and CDR2 YENEEA. V was pared by 4 bases and J by 7 bases, with 11 bases of the junction left unmatched. The CDR3 is 16 residues long. The CDR3 spells CASSSGGTGGIGEQYF. CDR3 DNA sequence: TGTGCCAGCAGCTCGGGTGGGACAGGGGGCATTGGGGAGCAGTACTTC.

The chain has TRBV29-1 and TRBJ1-5; unclear D gene. The CDR3 loop spans 14 amino acids. Germline V gene lookup returns CDR1 SQVTM and CDR2 ANQGSEA. Trimming removed 7 bases at V and 3 bases at J, with 16 bases between. CDR3 bases: TGCAGCGCACGGTGGGCAGGCTCCAATCAGCCCCAGCATTTT. This encodes CSARWAGSNQPQHF. The whole variable domain, remainder taken from reference TRBV29-1 and TRBJ1-5, is SAVISQKPSRDICQRGTSLTIQCQVDSQVTMMFWYRQQPGQSLTLIATANQGSEATYESGFVIDKFPISRPNLTFSTLTVSNMSPEDSSIYLCSARWAGSNQPQHFGDGTRLSIL.

The rearrangement joins TRBV7-9 to TRBJ2-3, with D possibly matching TRBD1 (5 bases). In germline, CDR1 is SEHNR, CDR2 FQNEAQ (reference sequence). The ends were cut back, 4 bases at V and 6 bases at J, with 8 bases in the middle. This CDR3 spans 12 amino acids. CDR3 loop: CASSYAGDTQYF. The CDR3 DNA reads as TGTGCCAGCAGCTACGCAGGGGATACGCAGTATTTT.

This clone was seen a handful of times. The V and J genes are TRBV7-9 and TRBJ2-1, with D possibly being TRBD2 (7 bases). Germline V gene lookup returns CDR1 SEHNR and CDR2 FQNEAQ (reference sequence). V was shortened by 8 bases and J by 5 bases, with 16 bases between the two germline ends. The CDR3 extends over 14 amino acids. CDR3 bases: TGTGCCAGCGCCTGGGGGGGCCGACACAATGAGCAGTTCTTC. Its translation: CASAWGGRHNEQFF.

The chain uses TRBV2 and TRBJ1-2; D gene ambiguous. V lost 8 bases, J lost 4 bases, and 11 bases lay in between. The CDR3 covers 12 residues. Germline loops: CDR1 SNHLY, CDR2 FYNNEI. The CDR3 DNA is TGTGCCAGCGTAGAACAGCCCTATGGCTACACCTTC. It is translated as CASVEQPYGYTF. Full variable domain (rest looked up from reference TRBV2 and TRBJ1-2): EPEVTQTPSHQVTQMGQEVILRCVPISNHLYFYWYRQILGQKVEFLVSFYNNEISEKSEIFDDQFSVERPDGSNFTLKIRSTKLEDSAMYFCASVEQPYGYTFGSGTRLTVV.

The chain couples TRBV5-6 to TRBJ2-7; D might be TRBD1 (5 bases). The V gene's germline CDR1 is SGHDT and CDR2 YYEEEE. Trimming stripped 4 bases from V and 6 bases from J, with 20 bases between. There are 15 residues in the CDR3. CDR3 nucleotides: TGTGCCAGCAGCCGAGATCCGACAGAACTGGGCGAGCAGTACTTC. Translated, it gives CASSRDPTELGEQYF.

The rearrangement links TRBV20-1 to TRBJ1-6; D call uncertain. CDR1 and CDR2 from the germline V gene are DFQATT and SNEGSKA (reference sequence). V gave up 3 bases and J gave up 14 bases, with 11 bases separating them. The CDR3 runs to 11 residues. In DNA form, the CDR3 reads TGCAGTGCTAGGACCTTCGGAGCCCTCCACTTT. It encodes CSARTFGALHF.

The chain employs TRBV7-9 and TRBJ2-7, with D perhaps TRBD2 (6 bases). Germline V gives CDR1 SEHNR, CDR2 FQNEAQ (reference sequence). V shed 3 bases and J shed 2 bases, with 8 bases lying between them. This CDR3 comprises 13 residues. CDR3 region: CASSFGGAYEQYF. The CDR3 nucleotides are TGTGCCAGCAGCTTCGGCGGGGCCTACGAGCAGTACTTC.

The rearrangement uses TRBV23-1 and TRBJ1-3; D is ambiguous. TRBV23-1 is sorted into the ORF group, with uncertain function. This CDR3 contains 14 residues. V was cut by 6 bases and J by 1 base, with 10 bases left in between. The CDR3 region is CASSRPGSGNTIYF. As DNA, the CDR3 is TGCGCCAGCAGCCGCCCCGGTTCTGGAAACACCATATATTTT.

Only one count was recorded for this clone. This sequence joins TRBV5-1 and TRBJ2-1; no firm D call. Trimming removed 5 bases from V and 7 bases from J, with 16 bases in between. This CDR3 contains 14 residues. Germline V gene sequence: CDR1 SGHRS, CDR2 YFSETQ. Here the CDR3 DNA reads TGCGCCAGCAGAACGGCTAAGAATGATAATGAGCAGTTCTTC. Its translation: CASRTAKNDNEQFF.

The V gene is TRBV28, the J gene TRBJ1-5, with TRBD1 as a possible D gene (6 bases). The germline gives CDR1 MDHEN, CDR2 SYDVKM. This CDR3 comprises 13 residues. V was trimmed by 6 bases and J by 7 bases, leaving 13 bases between them. CDR3 residues: CASREGGRQPQHF. The CDR3 region has the DNA TGTGCCAGCAGGGAGGGGGGAAGGCAGCCCCAGCATTTT.

The chain uses TRBV7-2 and TRBJ2-5, with D possibly called TRBD1 or TRBD2 (6 bases each). CDR1 and CDR2 from the germline V gene are SGHTA and FQGNSA. The CDR3 contains 15 residues. V was clipped by 2 bases and J by 1 base, with 11 bases between them. CDR3 sequence reads: CASSLFGGSQETQYF. The CDR3 nucleotides read TGTGCCAGCAGCTTATTCGGGGGCAGCCAAGAGACCCAGTACTTC.

The chain uses TRBV15 and TRBJ1-2; 9 nucleotides match TRBD1. V was clipped by 5 bases and J by 5 bases; unmatched bases: 3. The V gene's germline CDR1 is LNHNV and CDR2 YYDKDF (reference sequence). The CDR3 is 13 amino acids. This CDR3 is CATSPGTGYGYTF. CDR3 DNA sequence: TGTGCCACCAGCCCCGGGACAGGGTATGGCTACACCTTC.

This clone was observed a single time. The chain has TRBV3-1 (or the pseudogene TRBV3-2) and TRBJ1-6; 7 positions agree with TRBD1. The germline V gene encodes CDR1 LGHDT and CDR2 YNNKEL (reference sequence). After removal of 1 base from V and 11 bases from J, the junction contained 5 bases not matched to a gene. This CDR3 is built from 14 residues. Here the CDR3 DNA reads TGTGCCAGCAGCCAAGCAGCAGGGGGGACACCCCTCCACTTT. Protein sequence: CASSQAAGGTPLHF.

This clone was seen only a few times. The V call is TRBV10-1, the J call TRBJ2-5; possible D gene TRBD2, 6 bases. Trimming removed 6 bases at V and 5 bases at J, with 13 bases between. Germline CDR1 is WNHNN and CDR2 is SYGVQD (reference sequence). This CDR3 has 13 amino acids. The CDR3 region is CASRASEWETQYF. The CDR3 DNA reads TGCGCCAGCAGGGCTAGCGAGTGGGAGACCCAGTACTTC.

The chain carries TRBV28 and TRBJ2-3; 7 nucleotides line up with TRBD1. V lost 2 bases and J lost 4; bases outside the gene matches: 9. CDR1 is MDHEN, CDR2 SYDVKM, per germline. The CDR3 sequence is 16 residues long. The CDR3 DNA reads TGTGCCAGCAGTTTAACGACAGGGAAGTTGGCAGATACGCAGTATTTT. This codes for CASSLTTGKLADTQYF.

This sequence joins TRBV5-6 and TRBJ2-2, with TRBD1 matching over 9 bases. V lost 4 bases and J lost 4; bases outside the gene matches: 8. The CDR3 consists of 16 residues. CDR1 SGHDT and CDR2 YYEEEE come from the germline V gene. The CDR3 nucleotides are TGTGCCAGCAGCCGGGACAGGGCCACGGGCACCGGGGAGCTGTTTTTT. Residues: CASSRDRATGTGELFF.

This rearrangement joins TRBV12-3 or TRBV12-4 to TRBJ1-2; 11 nucleotides agree with TRBD1. This CDR3 region has 13 residues. J lost 6 bases, V lost 10 bases, and 7 bases had no gene match. The CDR3 is CATSGQGVDGYTF. The CDR3 DNA sequence: TGTGCCACCTCGGGACAGGGGGTGGATGGCTACACCTTC.

The CDR3 reads CASSGHPGADEKLFF. CDR3 DNA: TGTGCCAGCAGCGGACACCCGGGGGCGGATGAAAAACTGTTTTTT. The rearrangement uses TRBV7-9 and TRBJ1-4, with a possible D match to TRBD1 (6 bases). The germline V gene has CDR1 SEHNR and CDR2 FQNEAQ (reference sequence). The CDR3 is 15 residues long. Trimming pared 5 bases from V and 6 bases from J, leaving 16 bases between.

This sequence joins TRBV24-1 and TRBJ2-1, with 10 positions matching TRBD2. CDR1 is KGHDR and CDR2 is SFDVKD in the germline V gene. Trimming took 3 bases from V and 0 from J; bases not matched to a gene: 4. The CDR3 spans 17 residues. The CDR3 sequence is CATSDRAGGSSYNEQFF. In DNA, the CDR3 is TGTGCCACCAGTGATCGAGCGGGAGGGAGCTCCTACAATGAGCAGTTCTTC.

Only one count was recorded for this clone. The V and J genes are TRBV3-1 (or the pseudogene TRBV3-2) and TRBJ2-7, with D possibly matching TRBD2 (5 bases). This CDR3 is 16 amino acids long. The germline V and J ends were trimmed by 2 bases and 0 bases, with 14 bases remaining between them. Germline CDR1 is LGHDT and CDR2 is YNNKEL (reference sequence). The CDR3 region has the DNA TGTGCCAGCAGCCAAATTTCGGCGGGTTCCTCCTACGAGCAGTACTTC. This sequence encodes CASSQISAGSSYEQYF.

The rearrangement joins TRBV29-1 to TRBJ1-2; D not certain. Germline CDR1 and CDR2: SQVTM and ANQGSEA. The CDR3 runs to 14 residues. Trimming cost V 2 bases and J 0 bases, with 10 bases left between them. The CDR3 DNA is TGCAGCGTTGAACAGCTTAGATCTAACTATGGCTACACCTTC. It yields the protein CSVEQLRSNYGYTF.

This clone was picked up one time. The chain uses TRBV5-4 and TRBJ1-6; D is ambiguous. CDR3 size: 14 residues. V was clipped by 0 bases and J by 4 bases, with 5 bases between them. CDR1 is SGHNT and CDR2 is YYREEE in the germline V gene (reference sequence). CDR3 residues: CASSLDMYNSPLHF. In DNA, the CDR3 is TGTGCCAGCAGCTTGGACATGTATAATTCACCCCTCCACTTT.

This chain connects TRBV19 to TRBJ1-4, with TRBD1 as a possible D gene (6 bases). CDR3 length: 14 residues. From germline, CDR1 is LNHDA and CDR2 SQIVND (reference sequence). The V end was cut by 5 bases, the J end by 8 bases, with 15 bases between. The DNA of the CDR3 is TGTGCCAGTAGTGTCCGGGACATGGGGGAAAAACTGTTTTTT. It translates to CASSVRDMGEKLFF.

This chain connects TRBV5-4 to TRBJ2-2; D may match TRBD1 or TRBD2 (5 bases each). The germline CDR1 and CDR2 sequences are SGHNT and YYREEE (reference sequence). The CDR3 has 16 amino acids. The V end was cut by 4 bases, the J end by 0 bases, with 13 bases between. The CDR3 DNA sequence: TGTGCCAGCAGCGACAACCGAGGGGCGAACACCGGGGAGCTGTTTTTT. The encoded protein is CASSDNRGANTGELFF.

The rearrangement joins TRBV7-2 to TRBJ2-5; D possibly corresponds to TRBD1 (6 bases). This CDR3 comprises 14 residues. Trimming shortened V by 3 bases and J by 4 bases, and 12 bases separated the two germline ends. CDR1 is SGHTA and CDR2 is FQGNSA in the germline V gene. The CDR3 DNA reads TGTGCCAGCAGCTTCTTGGGGGCTGGAGAGACCCAGTACTTC. Translated: CASSFLGAGETQYF. The full variable domain, completed using reference TRBV7-2 and TRBJ2-5, is GAGVSQSPSNKVTEKGKDVELRCDPISGHTALYWYRQSLGQGLEFLIYFQGNSAPDKSGLPSDRFSAERTGGSVSTLTIQRTQQEDSAVYLCASSFLGAGETQYFGPGTRLLVL.